At least ten counts were recorded for the clone carrying this T cell receptor (beta chain). What it recognizes is unknown. Read sequence stops 3 residues before the CDR3 end, and the germline J gene provides the missing end. This sample is part of a study of T cell clonality in common variable immunodeficiency. Study-wide findings and caveats: What drives increased CVID clonality needs T cell subpopulation sequencing. Fewer deletions and N-nucleotide insertions were reportedly seen in common variable immunodeficiency TCR beta sequences. CVID subjects had higher TCRbeta clonality than healthy controls, most marked in about a third. Compared with controls, CVID subjects had fewer shared TCRbeta clones.

Generated by immunoSEQ multiplex PCR, the TCRdb table keeps only in-frame clones and is missing some. Listed for the sample are 40,000 to 50,000 clones, none seen a single time. V lost 2 bases, J lost 0 bases, and 11 bases lay in between. Germline CDR1 and CDR2: LNHDA and SQIVND (reference sequence). The CDR3 is 16 residues long. Sequenced sample: peripheral blood mononuclear cells. This chain joins TRBV19 and TRBJ1-5, with D possibly being TRBD1 (5 bases). The sequence was obtained from a person aged 18 to 70 in good health. CDR3 bases read: TGTGCCAGTAGTATAACGAGCGGGACTAGCAATCAGCCC. This translates into CASSITSGTSNQP. In full, the CDR3 reads CASSITSGTSNQPQHF. Full variable domain (outside the CDR3, taken from reference TRBV19 and TRBJ1-5): DGGITQSPKYLFRKEGQNVTLSCEQNLNHDAMYWYRQDPGQGLRLIYYSQIVNDFQKGDIAEGYSVSREKKESFPLTVTSAQKNPTAFYLCASSITSGTSNQPQHFGDGTRLSIL.